This section outlines one T cell receptor (beta chain) sequence together with its context. The data were produced by immunoSEQ multiplex PCR, yet TCRdb's version contains in-frame clones alone and is incomplete. The repertoire includes 250,000 or so clones, 90% of them detected once, and over 4% sits in the top ten. The V segment lost 5 bases and the J segment 3 bases; nucleotides outside the gene matches: 9. Germline assignment: CDR1 SGHRS and CDR2 YFSETQ. This CDR3 has 18 amino acids. This sample was included in a study of blood T cell repertoires in COVID-19. The sample was PBMCs or T cells enriched from blood (not recorded which). This sequence joins TRBV5-1 and TRBJ2-3, with 16 positions matching TRBD2. This receptor was obtained from a woman aged 25 to 39 with acute COVID-19. Here the CDR3 DNA reads TGCGCCAGCAGATCCGGGACTAGCGGGAGGGCCGTTACAGATACGCAGTATTTT. Its translation: CASRSGTSGRAVTDTQYF.